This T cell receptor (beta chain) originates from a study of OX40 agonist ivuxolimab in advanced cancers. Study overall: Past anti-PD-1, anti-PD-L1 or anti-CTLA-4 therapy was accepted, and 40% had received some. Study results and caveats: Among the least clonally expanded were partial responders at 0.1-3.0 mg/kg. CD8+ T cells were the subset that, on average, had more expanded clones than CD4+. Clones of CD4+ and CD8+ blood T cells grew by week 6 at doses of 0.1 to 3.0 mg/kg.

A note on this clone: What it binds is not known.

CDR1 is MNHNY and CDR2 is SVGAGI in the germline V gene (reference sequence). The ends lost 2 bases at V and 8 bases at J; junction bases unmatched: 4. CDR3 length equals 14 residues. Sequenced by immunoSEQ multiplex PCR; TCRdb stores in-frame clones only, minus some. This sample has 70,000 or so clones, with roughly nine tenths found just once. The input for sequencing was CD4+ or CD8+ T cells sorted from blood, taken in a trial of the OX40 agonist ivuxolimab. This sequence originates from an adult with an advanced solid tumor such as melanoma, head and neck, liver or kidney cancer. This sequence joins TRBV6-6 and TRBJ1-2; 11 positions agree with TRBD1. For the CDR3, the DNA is TGTGCCAGCAGTTACGGACAGGGGGCGAACGGCTACACCTTC. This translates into CASSYGQGANGYTF.